This TCR beta chain was obtained from a study of T cell responses to AZD1222 COVID-19 vaccine. Regarding the study as a whole: Vaccine-associated CD4 TCRs spanned spike, dominant at 160-218 and 743-854. Nearly half of spike-specific TCRs reportedly go after variant regions that carry no mutations. Scientists sampled the repertoires only once the peak T cell response had passed.

The protocol was immunoSEQ multiplex PCR, while the TCRdb copy is restricted to in-frame clones and leaves out a portion. Of some 81,000 clones in the sample, roughly 86% were seen once. V shed 4 bases and J 7 bases; nucleotides not matched to a gene: 7. CDR1 is SGHDT and CDR2 is YYEEEE in the germline V gene. The CDR3 covers 13 residues. A word on this clone: Its antigen remains unidentified.

Pooling covered second doses at about 4 or about 12 weeks. V and J are TRBV5-6 and TRBJ1-2; TRBD1 matches 7 bases. This sequence was found in an adult who received the AZD1222 COVID-19 vaccine. This specimen was peripheral blood, taken 28 days after the second AZD1222 dose. The CDR3 is CASSPTGYGGYTF. Here the CDR3 DNA reads TGTGCCAGCAGCCCGACAGGGTACGGTGGCTACACCTTC.